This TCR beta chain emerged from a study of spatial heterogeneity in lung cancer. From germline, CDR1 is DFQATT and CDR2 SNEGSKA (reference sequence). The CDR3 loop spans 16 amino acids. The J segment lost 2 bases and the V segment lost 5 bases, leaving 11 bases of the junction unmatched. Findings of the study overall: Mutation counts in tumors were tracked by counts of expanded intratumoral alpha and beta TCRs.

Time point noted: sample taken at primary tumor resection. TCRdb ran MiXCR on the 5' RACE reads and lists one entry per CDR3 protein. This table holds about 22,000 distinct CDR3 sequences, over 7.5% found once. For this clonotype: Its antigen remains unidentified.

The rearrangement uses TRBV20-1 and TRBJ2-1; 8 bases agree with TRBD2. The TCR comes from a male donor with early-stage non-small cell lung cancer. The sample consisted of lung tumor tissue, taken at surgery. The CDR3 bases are TGCAGTGCTCCTGGACCCCTAGCGGGTGCCTACAATGAGCAGTTCTTC. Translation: CSAPGPLAGAYNEQFF.